This T cell receptor (beta chain) was found in a study of shared clonotypes between healthy human individuals. Germline assignment: CDR1 SGHRS and CDR2 YFSETQ. The length of the CDR3 is 16 residues. J was trimmed by 8 bases and V by 3 bases; bases with no gene match: 13. At deep level, the assay was performed. Only in-frame clones appear in the TCRdb table, and some are missing; sequencing was by immunoSEQ multiplex PCR. This sample has about 2.2 million clones; just over 90% occur once, and the top ten carry over 1.5%. Selected positively for CCR7 and CD45RO-negative, naive CD8 cells excluded terminally differentiated effector memory CD45RA+ cells. The donors, all of them Caucasian adults, lived in Nashville, Tennessee.

V usage is TRBV5-1 and J usage is TRBJ2-1; 8 nucleotides match TRBD2. The sample was naive CD8+ T cells from PBMCs. The origin of this receptor is a man between 18 and 35 years old in good health. Some clones in this sample may be carry-over from other donors' samples. CDR3 DNA: TGCGCCAGCAGCTACCCTCGGGGACTAGGGGGTTATGAGCAGTTCTTC. Translation gives CASSYPRGLGGYEQFF.